The present T cell receptor (beta chain) was sequenced within a study of blood T cell repertoires in COVID-19. At the level of the study: Donors in the United States, Italy and Spain gave samples during acute or convalescent COVID-19. From T cells, B-cell-depleted T cells, or PBMCs came the material, which was cDNA or gDNA.

In the authors' workflow: Quantification of nucleated cells was approximated via reference gene primer amplification. This table comes from immunoSEQ multiplex PCR, and its TCRdb copy is limited to in-frame clones, with some not included. V, J and clone size were drawn from that table, and D and trimming were deduced from the DNA. This sample has roughly 140,000 clones, with around 80% found just once. Unmatched junction bases numbered 4, after V lost 5 bases and J lost 4 bases. The CDR3 runs to 15 residues. The germline CDR1 and CDR2 sequences are LGHNA and YSLEER. V gene TRBV4-3 combines with J gene TRBJ2-1; 11 bases align to TRBD2. The sequenced sample was peripheral blood. The source is a man between 60 and 75 years old with active or convalescent COVID-19. CDR3 in DNA: TGCGCCAGCAGCTTCACTAGCGGGGGATACAATGAGCAGTTCTTC. Protein product: CASSFTSGGYNEQFF.